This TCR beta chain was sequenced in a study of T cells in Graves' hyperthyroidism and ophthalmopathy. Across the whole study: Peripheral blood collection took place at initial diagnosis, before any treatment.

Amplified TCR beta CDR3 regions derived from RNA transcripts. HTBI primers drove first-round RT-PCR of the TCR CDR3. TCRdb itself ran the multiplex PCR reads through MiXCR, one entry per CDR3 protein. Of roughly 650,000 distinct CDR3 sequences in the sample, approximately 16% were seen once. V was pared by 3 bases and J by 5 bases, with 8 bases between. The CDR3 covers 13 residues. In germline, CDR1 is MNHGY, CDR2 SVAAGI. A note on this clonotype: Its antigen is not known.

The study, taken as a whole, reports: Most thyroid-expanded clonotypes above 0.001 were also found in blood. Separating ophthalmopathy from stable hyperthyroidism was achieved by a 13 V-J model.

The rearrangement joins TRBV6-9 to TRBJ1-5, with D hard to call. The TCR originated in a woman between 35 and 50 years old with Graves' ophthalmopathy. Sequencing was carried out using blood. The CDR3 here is CASSYPQDQPQHF. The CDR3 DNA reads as TGTGCCAGCAGTTACCCTCAGGATCAGCCCCAGCATTTT.